The clone carrying this T cell receptor beta chain was counted once. This sample is drawn from a study of blood T cell repertoires in COVID-19. As for the study in general: From T cells, B-cell-depleted T cells, or PBMCs came the material, which was cDNA or gDNA.

The study drew participants aged about 18 to 95 years from approximately 25 US areas. Allocation to cohorts depended on clinical history reported by the participants. Per the original data handling: Reference gene primer amplification in the assay estimated nucleated cell counts. Repertoires were generated with immunoSEQ multiplex PCR, while TCRdb's copy carries only in-frame clones and drops some. V and J calls and clone size are those listed in that table; D and trimming were worked out from the DNA. This sample has hundreds of thousands of clones, with approximately 87% found just once. Germline loops: CDR1 MDHEN, CDR2 SYDVKM. V was cut by 1 base and J by 6 bases, with 24 bases left in between. CDR3 size: 18 residues.

The receptor was isolated from a man aged 35 to 55 in a cohort exposed to, infected with or recovered from COVID-19 (not recorded which). The chain combines TRBV28 with TRBJ1-2, with a tentative D call TRBD1 (5 bases). Sequencing was performed on PBMCs or T cells enriched from blood (not recorded which). The CDR3 sequence is CASSLFRAAGSMKDGYTF. The CDR3 nucleotides are TGTGCCAGCAGTTTATTTCGCGCAGCAGGGTCAATGAAGGATGGCTACACCTTC.